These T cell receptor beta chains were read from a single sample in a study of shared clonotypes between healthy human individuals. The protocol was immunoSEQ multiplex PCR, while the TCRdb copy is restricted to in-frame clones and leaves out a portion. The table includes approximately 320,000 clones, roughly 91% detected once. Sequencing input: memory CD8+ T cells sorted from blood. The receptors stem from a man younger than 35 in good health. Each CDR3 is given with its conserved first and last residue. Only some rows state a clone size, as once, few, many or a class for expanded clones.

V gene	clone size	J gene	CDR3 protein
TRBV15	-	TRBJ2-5	CATSRGLAGKETQYF
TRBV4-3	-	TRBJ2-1	CASSQAWQGFPYNEQFF
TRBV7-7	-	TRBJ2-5	CASSLGPGETQYF
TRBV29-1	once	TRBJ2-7	CSVHSLGSYEQYF
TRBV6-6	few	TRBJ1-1	CASSIGGITEAFF
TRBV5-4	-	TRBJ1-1	CASSLGSNRGEAFF
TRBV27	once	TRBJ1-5	CASSNFGQPQHF
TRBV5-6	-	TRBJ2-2	CASSLLAFLGAGELFF
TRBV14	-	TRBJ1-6	CASSQVTGSSPLHF
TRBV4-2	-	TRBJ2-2	CASSQESSAEDGELFF
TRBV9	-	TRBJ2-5	CASSPQSRAATQETQYF
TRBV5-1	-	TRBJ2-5	CASSQMGQGIETQYF
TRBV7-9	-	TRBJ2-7	CASSLVGGESEQYF
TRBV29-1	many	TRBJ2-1	CSVGTSGGGNEQFF
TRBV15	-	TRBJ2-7	CATSRDYGGSSYEQYF
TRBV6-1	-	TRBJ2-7	CASSEWLGYEQYF
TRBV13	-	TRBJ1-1	CASRSGQGTEAFF
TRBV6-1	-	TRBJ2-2	CASSEGTGETGELFF
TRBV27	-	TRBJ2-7	CASSPSGGESSYEQYF
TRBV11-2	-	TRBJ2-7	CASSLGTLSHEQYF
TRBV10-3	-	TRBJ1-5	CAISESIGLNQPQHF
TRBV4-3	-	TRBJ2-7	CASRAEISDRGGPVNEQYF
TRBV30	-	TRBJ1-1	CAWSPGQGSEAFF
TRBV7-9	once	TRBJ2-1	CASWGDRDYNEQFF
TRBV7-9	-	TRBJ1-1	CASSPGDQAFF
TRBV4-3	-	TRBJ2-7	CASSQDLVPYEQYF
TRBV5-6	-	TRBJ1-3	CASSFGAGPGNTIYF
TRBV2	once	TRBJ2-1	CASSEGPSAREQFF
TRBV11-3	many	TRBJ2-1	CASSFNKSGSSYNEQFF
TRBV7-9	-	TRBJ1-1	CASSLVRVGVTEAFF
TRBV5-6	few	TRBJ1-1	CASGFGGPATEAFF
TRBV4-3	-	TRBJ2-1	CASSQDGGADYNEQFF
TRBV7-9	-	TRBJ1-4	CASSVGQNEKLFF
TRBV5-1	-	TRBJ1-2	CASSRQGLGLYGYTF
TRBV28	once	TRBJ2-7	CASSSDRSYEQYF
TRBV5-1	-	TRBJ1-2	CASSPRDRVGNGYTF
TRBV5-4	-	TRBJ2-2	CASSFRGTGELFF
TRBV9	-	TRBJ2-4	CASSVDGHPGNIQYF
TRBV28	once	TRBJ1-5	CASSPETVYSNQPQHF
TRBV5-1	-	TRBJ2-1	CASSLRGTYNEQFF
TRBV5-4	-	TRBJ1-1	CASSLTLVYTEAFF
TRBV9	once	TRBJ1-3	CASSVQGAYSGNTIYF
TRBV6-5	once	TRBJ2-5	CASSSEYQETQYF
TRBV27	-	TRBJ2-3	CASSLANSADTQYF